This T cell receptor beta chain was profiled in a study of blood T cell repertoires in COVID-19. Study processing details: It was from reference gene primer amplification that nucleated cell counts were estimated. Method: immunoSEQ multiplex PCR; TCRdb's copy keeps in-frame clones and lacks some. D and trimming were read from the DNA, whereas the V and J calls and clone size are those reported in that table. The table shows hundreds of thousands of clones, with about nine tenths occurring only once. The TCR originated in a woman aged 30 to 39 with COVID-19, enrolled during active disease. The sequenced material came from peripheral blood.

CDR3 sequence (DNA): TGTGCCAGCAGTTTATATAGAATTAGGACAGGACGGAACAATCAGCCCCAGCATTTT. It translates to CASSLYRIRTGRNNQPQHF. The chain recombines TRBV28 with TRBJ1-5, with 7 bases lining up with TRBD1. The CDR3 consists of 19 residues. Trimming took 1 base from V and 3 from J; bases not matched to a gene: 15. The V gene's germline CDR1 is MDHEN and CDR2 SYDVKM.